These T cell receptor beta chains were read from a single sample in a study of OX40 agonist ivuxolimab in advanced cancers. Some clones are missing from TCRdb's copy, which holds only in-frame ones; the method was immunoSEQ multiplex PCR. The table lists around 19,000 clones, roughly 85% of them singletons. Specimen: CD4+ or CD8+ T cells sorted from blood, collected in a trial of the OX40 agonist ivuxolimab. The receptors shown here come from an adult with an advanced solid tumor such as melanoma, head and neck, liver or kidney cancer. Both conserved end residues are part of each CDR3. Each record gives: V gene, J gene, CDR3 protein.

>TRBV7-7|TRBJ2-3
CASSFGGSTDTQYF
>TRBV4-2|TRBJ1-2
CASSQAGTGSGYTF
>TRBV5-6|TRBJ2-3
CASSTPPVGPSTDTQYF
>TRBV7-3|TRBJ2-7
CASSLMGDSYEQYF
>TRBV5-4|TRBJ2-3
CASSLDPGDADTQYF
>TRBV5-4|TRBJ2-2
CASSIERSFTGELFF
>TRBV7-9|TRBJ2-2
CASSSWNTGELFF
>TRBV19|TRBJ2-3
CASSWTVTDTQYF
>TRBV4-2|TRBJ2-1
CASSQDPGGGRLLGSYNEQFF
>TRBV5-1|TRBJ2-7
CASSFQQGLATRQYF
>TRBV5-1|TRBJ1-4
CASSGGTATNEKLFF
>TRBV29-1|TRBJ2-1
CSVEGLGSGSYNEQFF
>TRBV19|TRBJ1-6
CASSIRGGNSPLHF
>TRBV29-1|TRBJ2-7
CSVAGLAGGFSYEQYF
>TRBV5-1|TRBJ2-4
CASSLSGPRALAKNIQYF
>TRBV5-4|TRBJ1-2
CASSLTGQPNGYTF
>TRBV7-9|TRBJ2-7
CASSYLAGSYEQYF
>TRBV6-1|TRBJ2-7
CASSEATSYEQYF
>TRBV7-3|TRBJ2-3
CASSLTTAGFADTQYF
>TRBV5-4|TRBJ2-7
CASSYTRSYEQYF
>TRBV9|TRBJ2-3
CASSPSSGRASDTQYF
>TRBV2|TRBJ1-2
CASSGQGGAWGYTF
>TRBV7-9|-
CASRLGTSPPYEQYF
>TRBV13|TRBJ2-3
CASSLPGTTDTQYF
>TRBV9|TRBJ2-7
CASSPSGRGTRGYEQYF
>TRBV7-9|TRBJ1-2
CASSLSDGMRYTF
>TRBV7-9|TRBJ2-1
CASSLGWGGGPVYGNEQFF